This T cell receptor (beta chain) was sequenced in a study of blood T cell repertoires in COVID-19. Study as a whole: Sites across the United States, Italy and Spain contributed samples from acute and convalescent COVID-19.

The V gene lost 7 bases and the J gene lost 8 bases, with 14 bases spanning the gap. The germline CDR1 and CDR2 sequences are LNHDA and SQIVND (reference sequence). The CDR3 has 12 residues. Repertoires were generated with immunoSEQ multiplex PCR, while TCRdb's copy carries only in-frame clones and drops some. The sample yields hundreds of thousands of clones, 70% to 90% seen once. Sequenced: peripheral blood. The V gene is TRBV19, the J gene TRBJ1-2, with TRBD1 as a possible D gene (6 bases). The clonotype comes from a woman in her late teens or twenties who had recovered from COVID-19. The CDR3 DNA reads as TGTGCCAGTACTCCAGGGGTGTGGGGCTACACCTTC. This encodes CASTPGVWGYTF.